This T cell receptor beta chain was identified in a study of blood T cell repertoires in COVID-19. Whole-study context: Samples taken during acute and convalescent COVID-19 were collected in the United States, Italy and Spain.

In the authors' workflow: Reference gene primers were amplified, and this amplification served to estimate nucleated cell counts. Data came from immunoSEQ multiplex PCR; TCRdb stores just in-frame clones and leaves some out. V and J calls and clone size are copied from that table; D and trimming were computed from the DNA. This sample has over 200,000 clones, with 83% found just once. This CDR3 comprises 15 residues. V was cut by 4 bases and J by 4 bases, with 15 bases left in between. CDR1 is SGDLS and CDR2 is YYNGEE in the germline V gene. The sequenced sample consisted of peripheral blood. This clonotype was obtained from a woman in her twenties or thirties with COVID-19, enrolled during active disease. This sequence joins TRBV9 and TRBJ2-1, with D tentatively TRBD1 (5 bases). In DNA, the CDR3 is TGTGCCAGCAGCTGGGGCCCCCCGCCTTACAATGAGCAGTTCTTC. Translated: CASSWGPPPYNEQFF.